This is a list of T cell receptor beta chains from one sample in a study. TCRdb redid the calling of the 5' RACE reads with MiXCR, one entry per CDR3 protein. The table has over 55,000 distinct CDR3 sequences, 25% to 30% seen once. The sample comprised tumor-infiltrating memory CD4+ T cells sorted from the breast tumor. Receptors originate from a female donor with breast cancer. The CDR3 runs from the conserved cysteine through the conserved F or W. A D gene is named only where the DNA matches it firmly. Rows may omit the clone size; those that give it use once, few, many or a size class.

j_call	clone_size	v_call	d_call	cdr3_nt	cdr3_aa
TRBJ1-1	few	TRBV7-2	.	TGTGCCAGCAGCTTAACCCAGAACACTGAAGCTTTCTTT	CASSLTQNTEAFF
TRBJ1-1	.	TRBV6-1	.	TGTGCCACCCGTGGCAGTTCCACTGAAGCTTTCTTT	CATRGSSTEAFF
TRBJ2-5	many	TRBV20-1	.	TGCAGTGCTGTTGGGGGGAACACTCAAGAGACCCAGTACTTC	CSAVGGNTQETQYF
TRBJ1-1	few	TRBV7-2	.	TGTGCCAGCAGCTTAGTCGAGGCTGACACTGAAGCTTTCTTT	CASSLVEADTEAFF
TRBJ1-2	few	TRBV6-5	.	TGTGCCAGCAGTGAGACTAACTATGGCTACACCTTC	CASSETNYGYTF
TRBJ2-3	few	TRBV7-9	.	TGTGCCAGCAGCTTAGCGAGCGGAGCCACAGATACGCAGTATTTT	CASSLASGATDTQYF
TRBJ2-1	few	TRBV5-1	TRBD1	TGCGCCAGCAGCTCCGGGACAGGCAACCACTTTGACACCAATGAGCAGTTCTTC	CASSSGTGNHFDTNEQFF
TRBJ1-2	.	TRBV6-6	.	TGTGCCAGCAGTAAAACGGGTGGCTACACCTTC	CASSKTGGYTF
TRBJ2-6	few	TRBV7-9	.	TGTGCCAGCAGCTTAGAGGTATCTGGGGCCAACGTCCTGACTTTC	CASSLEVSGANVLTF
TRBJ2-3	few	TRBV7-3	TRBD1	TGTGCCAGCAGCGCGCGGACAGGAGATACGCAGTATTTT	CASSARTGDTQYF
TRBJ1-2	few	TRBV28	.	TGTGCCAGCAGTGGGGGGAACTATGGCTACACCTTC	CASSGGNYGYTF
TRBJ1-1	many	TRBV5-1	.	TGCGCCAGCAGCACCCCGGAGGCCATGAACACTGAAGCTTTCTTT	CASSTPEAMNTEAFF
TRBJ1-1	few	TRBV5-1	TRBD1	TGCGCCAGCAGCCTCGGGACAGGGGGCTCAAACACTGAAGCTTTCTTT	CASSLGTGGSNTEAFF
TRBJ2-1	few	TRBV5-4	TRBD1	TGTGCCAGCAGCTTGAAGACAGGGTCTGGGAATGAGCAGTTCTTC	CASSLKTGSGNEQFF
TRBJ1-4	.	TRBV12-3/TRBV12-4	.	TGTGCCAGCAGTTGGCAGGGTCCAACTAATGAAAAACTGTTTTTT	CASSWQGPTNEKLFF
TRBJ2-7	.	TRBV7-2	.	TGTGCCAGCAGCCTACGCTCAGTTCGGGAGCAGTACTTC	CASSLRSVREQYF
TRBJ1-3	many	TRBV7-2	.	TGTGCCAGCAGCGCAGATAAGGGAAACACCATATATTTT	CASSADKGNTIYF
TRBJ2-1	many	TRBV5-1	.	TGCGCCAGCAGCTTGCGGGATTACACCTACAATGAGCAGTTCTTC	CASSLRDYTYNEQFF
TRBJ1-2	few	TRBV18	TRBD1	TGTGCCAGCTCACCAGCGACAGGGGACGCCTATGGCTACACCTTC	CASSPATGDAYGYTF
TRBJ1-1	few	TRBV10-2	.	TGCGCCAGCGCCGGAAAAAGGAACACTGAAGCTTTCTTT	CASAGKRNTEAFF
TRBJ1-4	.	TRBV7-3	.	TGTGCCAGCAGCTTACAGCCATCTGAAAAACTGTTTTTT	CASSLQPSEKLFF
TRBJ1-2	few	TRBV7-2	.	TGTGCCAGCAAGCCTTCTGCGGCGGGACGAGCTAACTATGGCTACACCTTC	CASKPSAAGRANYGYTF
TRBJ2-5	few	TRBV12-3/TRBV12-4	.	TGTGCCAGCAGTTCGGAATCGGAGACCCAGTACTTC	CASSSESETQYF
TRBJ1-6	.	TRBV20-1	.	TGCAGTGCTAAGGAAAGGGGCGTTTATAATTCACCCCTCCACTTT	CSAKERGVYNSPLHF